This TCR beta chain was obtained from a study of T cells in Graves' hyperthyroidism and ophthalmopathy. Study at large: Upon initial diagnosis and before any treatment, peripheral blood was collected. Study-wide results and limits: Through a model of 13 V-J features, ophthalmopathy was separated from stable hyperthyroidism.

Lactation, pregnancy, other autoimmune disease or uncontrolled infection excluded patients. The diagnoses drew upon clinical symptoms, serum thyroxine and TRAb, thyroid ultrasound and orbital computed tomography. CDR3 size: 16 residues. Trimming removed 7 bases at V and 4 bases at J, with 21 bases between. CDR1 is MNHEY and CDR2 is SVGEGT in the germline V gene. This clonotype was found many times. Its cognate antigen is unknown. From RNA transcripts, TCR beta CDR3 regions were amplified. The HTBI primer set was used in a first-round RT-PCR of the TCR CDR3. MiXCR, applied by TCRdb to the multiplex PCR reads, yields one record per CDR3 protein. The profile shows some 490,000 distinct CDR3 sequences, more than 15% of them singletons.

The sequence came from a woman aged 30 to 39 with Graves' ophthalmopathy. This chain links TRBV6-2 or TRBV6-3 with TRBJ2-3; possibly TRBD2 for D (5 bases). The sample taken for sequencing was blood. The CDR3 region has the DNA TGTGCCAGCAAATTGCCGGGAAGTTCTTGGGCAGATACGCAGTATTTT. Protein sequence: CASKLPGSSWADTQYF.